This T cell receptor (beta chain) emerged from a study of T cells in localized non-small cell lung cancer. In this sample, this clone turned up once. Its antigen is still unknown. Whole-study results and caveats: When the top 100 tumor clones were examined, a median around 50 of them also appeared in the adjacent lung, which was paired and uninvolved.

Using immunoSEQ multiplex PCR, the repertoire was profiled, and TCRdb retains in-frame clones only, with some absent. The data contain roughly 32,000 clones, roughly 88% of them singletons. This specimen was peripheral blood mononuclear cells, taken before any cancer treatment. The receptor was isolated from a woman aged 40-69 years with stage III lung adenocarcinoma.

The CDR3 protein is CAISKHDRPRGNQPQHF. CDR3 nucleotides: TGTGCCATCAGCAAACATGACAGGCCTAGGGGCAATCAGCCCCAGCATTTT. The chain is built from TRBV10-3 and TRBJ1-5; D is possibly TRBD1 (6 bases). Germline V gene data show CDR1 as ENHRY and CDR2 as SYGVKD. This CDR3 contains 17 residues. Trimming stripped 6 bases from V and 2 bases from J, with 20 bases between.